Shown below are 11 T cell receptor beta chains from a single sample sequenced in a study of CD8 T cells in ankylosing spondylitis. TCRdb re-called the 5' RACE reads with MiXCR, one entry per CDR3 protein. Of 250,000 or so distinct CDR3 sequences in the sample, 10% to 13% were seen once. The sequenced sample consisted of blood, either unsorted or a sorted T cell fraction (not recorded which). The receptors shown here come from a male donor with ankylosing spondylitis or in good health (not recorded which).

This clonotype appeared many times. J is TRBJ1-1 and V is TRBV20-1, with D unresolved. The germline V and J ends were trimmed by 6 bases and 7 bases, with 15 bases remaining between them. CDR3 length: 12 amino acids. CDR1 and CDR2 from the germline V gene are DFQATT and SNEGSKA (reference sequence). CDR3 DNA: TGCAGTGCCCTTAGGAGGAACCGTGAAGCTTTCTTT. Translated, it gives CSALRRNREAFF.

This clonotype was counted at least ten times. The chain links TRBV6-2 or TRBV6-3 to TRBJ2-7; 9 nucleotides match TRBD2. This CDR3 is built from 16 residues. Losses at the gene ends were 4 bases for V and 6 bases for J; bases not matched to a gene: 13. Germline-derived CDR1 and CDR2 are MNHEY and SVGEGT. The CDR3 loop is CASSSGLAAGSSEQYF. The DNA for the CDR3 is TGTGCCAGCAGTTCGGGACTAGCTGCGGGTTCCAGCGAGCAGTACTTC.

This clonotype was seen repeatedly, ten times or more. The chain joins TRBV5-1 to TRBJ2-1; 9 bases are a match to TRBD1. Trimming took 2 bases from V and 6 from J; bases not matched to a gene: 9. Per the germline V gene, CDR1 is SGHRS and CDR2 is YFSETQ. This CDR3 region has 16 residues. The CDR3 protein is CASSFSRDRDFNEQFF. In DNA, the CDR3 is TGCGCCAGCAGCTTCTCCCGGGACAGGGATTTCAATGAGCAGTTCTTC.

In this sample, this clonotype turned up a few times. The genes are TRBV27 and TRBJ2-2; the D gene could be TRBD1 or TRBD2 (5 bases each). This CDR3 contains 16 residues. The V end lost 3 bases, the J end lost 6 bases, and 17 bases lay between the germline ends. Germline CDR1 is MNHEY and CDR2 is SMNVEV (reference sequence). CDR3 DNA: TGTGCCAGCAGTTTGGTTAAGGGACCCCTATCCGGGGAGCTGTTTTTT. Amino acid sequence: CASSLVKGPLSGELFF.

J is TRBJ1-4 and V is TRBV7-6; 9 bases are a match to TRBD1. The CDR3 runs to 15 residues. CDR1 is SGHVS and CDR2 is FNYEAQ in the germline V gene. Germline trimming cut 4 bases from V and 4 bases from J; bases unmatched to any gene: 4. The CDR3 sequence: CASSSQGADNEKLFF. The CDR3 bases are TGTGCCAGCAGCTCACAGGGGGCTGATAATGAAAAACTGTTTTTT.

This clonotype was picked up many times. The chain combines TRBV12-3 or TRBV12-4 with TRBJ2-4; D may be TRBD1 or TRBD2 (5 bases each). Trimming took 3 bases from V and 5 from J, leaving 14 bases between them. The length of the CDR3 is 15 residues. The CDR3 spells CASSFFTRDENIQYF. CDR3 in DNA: TGTGCCAGCAGTTTCTTCACCCGGGACGAAAACATTCAGTACTTC.

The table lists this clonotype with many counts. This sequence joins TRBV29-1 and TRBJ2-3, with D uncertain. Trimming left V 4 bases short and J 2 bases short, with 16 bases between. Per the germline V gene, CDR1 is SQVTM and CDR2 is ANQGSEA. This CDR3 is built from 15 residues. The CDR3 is CSVGSRQLATDTQYF. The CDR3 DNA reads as TGCAGCGTTGGTAGCCGGCAATTGGCCACAGATACGCAGTATTTT.

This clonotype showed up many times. CDR3 sequence: CASSYSGHTYEQYF. CDR3 DNA: TGTGCCAGCAGTTACTCGGGACACACCTACGAGCAGTACTTC. The chain links TRBV6-5 to TRBJ2-7; weak D call: TRBD1 (6 bases). The germline V and J ends were trimmed by 0 bases and 2 bases, with 8 bases remaining between them. CDR3 length: 14 residues. Germline CDR1 reads MNHEY; CDR2 reads SVGAGI.

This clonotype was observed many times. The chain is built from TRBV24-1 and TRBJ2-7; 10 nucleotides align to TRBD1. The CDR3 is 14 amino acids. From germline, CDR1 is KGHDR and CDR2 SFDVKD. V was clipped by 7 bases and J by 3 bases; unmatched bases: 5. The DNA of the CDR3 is TGTGCCACCAGCCCGGGACAGGGGATCTACGAGCAGTACTTC. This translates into CATSPGQGIYEQYF.

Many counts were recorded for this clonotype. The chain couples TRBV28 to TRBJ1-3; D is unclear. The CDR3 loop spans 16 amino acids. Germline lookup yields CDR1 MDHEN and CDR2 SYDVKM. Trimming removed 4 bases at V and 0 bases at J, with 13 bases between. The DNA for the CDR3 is TGTGCCAGCAGTTCCCCACAGCTTAGCTCTGGAAACACCATATATTTT. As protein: CASSSPQLSSGNTIYF.

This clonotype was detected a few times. The CDR3 region is CASSESEGGYEQYF. The CDR3 DNA reads as TGCGCCAGCAGTGAGTCGGAAGGGGGCTACGAGCAGTACTTC. This chain uses TRBV10-2 with TRBJ2-7; perhaps TRBD1 as D (6 bases). Germline lookup yields CDR1 WSHSY and CDR2 SAAADI. V shed 0 bases and J shed 3 bases, with 9 bases lying between them. The CDR3 runs to 14 residues.